Each of the 32 T cell receptor beta chains below was sequenced from the same sample in a study of T-cell memory formation after mild COVID-19. In TCRdb, the 5' RACE reads were re-called with MiXCR into one record per CDR3 protein. The table shows about 560,000 distinct CDR3 sequences, with about 20% occurring only once. Sequenced material: PBMCs or a T cell subset sorted from them (not recorded which). The receptors stem from an adult woman who had mild COVID-19 (a few samples of this study predate the infection). Cell type and time point are not known.

This clonotype was observed a handful of times. The chain links TRBV7-8 to TRBJ1-1; D not certain. The V end was cut by 1 base, the J end by 4 bases, with 13 bases between. The CDR3 covers 15 residues. Looked up from germline, CDR1 is SGHVS and CDR2 is FQNEAQ. CDR3 nucleotides: TGTGCCAGCAGCTTAGGAAGGGCAAAGGTCACTGAAGCTTTCTTT. Translated: CASSLGRAKVTEAFF.

This clonotype appeared a single time. J is TRBJ2-7 and V is TRBV5-6, with D maybe TRBD1 (6 bases). Looked up from germline, CDR1 is SGHDT and CDR2 is YYEEEE. The CDR3 contains 13 residues. The CDR3 is CASSIGTQDGQYV. CDR3 bases: TGTGCCAGCAGTATCGGGACCCAGGACGGACAGTATGTC.

This clonotype was seen only once. The chain has TRBV7-3 and TRBJ2-1; 10 bases align to TRBD2. Trimming at V came to 4 bases and at J to 4 bases, leaving 4 bases not matched to a gene. CDR1 and CDR2 (germline): SGHTA, FQGTGA. CDR3 length: 15 amino acids. The CDR3 loop is CASSSTSGEYNEQFF. DNA for the CDR3: TGTGCCAGCAGCTCTACTAGCGGGGAGTACAATGAGCAGTTCTTC.

This clonotype was detected a few times. This chain links TRBV7-2 with TRBJ2-3; D uncertain. This CDR3 region has 15 residues. V lost 5 bases and J lost 8, with 20 bases in between. CDR1 and CDR2 from the germline V gene are SGHTA and FQGNSA. The CDR3 loop reads CASSPKTGLMSTQYF. CDR3 nucleotide sequence: TGTGCCAGCAGCCCCAAGACCGGCCTGATGTCTACGCAGTATTTT.

This clonotype was counted between two and nine times. This rearrangement joins TRBV3-1 to TRBJ2-5, with D possibly matching TRBD2 (7 bases). The germline CDR1 and CDR2 sequences are LGHDT and YNNKEL (reference sequence). The CDR3 consists of 14 residues. Trimming stripped 4 bases from V and 5 bases from J, with 14 bases between. The CDR3 here is CASSLPGGFETQYF. For the CDR3, the DNA is TGTGCCAGCAGCCTTCCGGGGGGCTTTGAGACCCAGTACTTC.

This chain connects TRBV4-1 to TRBJ2-1; 8 positions agree with TRBD2. Per germline, CDR1 MGHRA and CDR2 YSYEKL. V lost 1 base and J lost 13; bases outside the gene matches: 6. The CDR3 is made up of 13 amino acids. CDR3 DNA sequence: TGCGCCAGCAGCCAAGTCGGGGGGGCGGGTCAGTTCTTC. Its protein is CASSQVGGAGQFF.

This clonotype turned up a few times. V gene TRBV5-1 combines with J gene TRBJ2-7; D not resolved. CDR1 SGHRS and CDR2 YFSETQ come from the germline V gene. CDR3 length: 14 residues. Trimming stripped 0 bases from V and 3 bases from J, with 10 bases between. The DNA for the CDR3 is TGCGCCAGCAGCTTGGCCCGGCAGGACTACGAGCAGTACTTC. Its protein product is CASSLARQDYEQYF. The entire variable domain, with the rest obtained from reference TRBV5-1 and TRBJ2-7, is as follows: KAGVTQTPRYLIKTRGQQVTLSCSPISGHRSVSWYQQTPGQGLQFLFEYFSETQRNKGNFPGRFSGRQFSNSRSEMNVSTLELGDSALYLCASSLARQDYEQYFGPGTRLTVT.

The genes are TRBV20-1 and TRBJ2-1, with 7 bases aligning to TRBD2. The CDR3 spans 14 residues. Germline CDR1 and CDR2: DFQATT and SNEGSKA (reference sequence). The trim removed 4 bases at V and 6 bases at J, leaving 9 bases unmatched. The CDR3 is CSATHPGGLNEQFF. The CDR3 coding sequence is TGCAGTGCTACACATCCGGGAGGCCTCAATGAGCAGTTCTTC.

A few counts support this clonotype. The CDR3 DNA reads as TGTGCCAGCAGCATATTCAGAGCGGCAGATACGCAGTATTTT. Protein: CASSIFRAADTQYF. The chain joins TRBV27 to TRBJ2-3, with a weak D call TRBD2 (5 bases). V lost 6 bases to trimming and J lost 4 bases, with 14 bases between them. The CDR3 extends over 14 amino acids. Germline CDR1 and CDR2: MNHEY and SMNVEV (reference sequence).

This clonotype was detected ten times or more. The V call is TRBV3-1, the J call TRBJ1-2; D remains ambiguous. From germline, CDR1 is LGHDT and CDR2 YNNKEL (reference sequence). V shed 1 base and J shed 0 bases, with 15 bases lying between them. This CDR3 comprises 17 residues. CDR3 loop: CASSQGVRRPANYGYTF. In nucleotides, the CDR3 is TGTGCCAGCAGCCAAGGGGTCAGAAGGCCCGCTAACTATGGCTACACCTTC.

This clonotype was found a few times. The V and J genes are TRBV18 and TRBJ1-1, with D unclear. The CDR3 sequence is 17 residues long. Between the trimmed V and J ends, which lost 5 bases and 3 bases, there was a span of 22 bases. Germline assignment: CDR1 KGHSH and CDR2 LQKENI. CDR3 in DNA: TGTGCCAGCTCATCCATCCTCTCTAAACGACGGGACACTGAAGCTTTCTTT. Its protein is CASSSILSKRRDTEAFF.

This clonotype has a handful of counts. CDR3 amino acids: CASSWKTSGGTTDTQYF. In DNA form, the CDR3 reads TGTGCCAGCAGCTGGAAGACTAGCGGGGGGACCACAGATACGCAGTATTTT. The chain couples TRBV5-5 to TRBJ2-3; TRBD2 matches at 13 bases. The CDR3 covers 17 residues. After removal of 3 bases from V and 2 bases from J, the junction contained 6 bases not matched to a gene. Germline V gene lookup returns CDR1 SGHKS and CDR2 YYEKEE (reference sequence).

This clonotype was detected only a few times. The chain has TRBV5-5 and TRBJ2-1; the D call may be TRBD1 or TRBD2 (6 bases each). Germline loops: CDR1 SGHKS, CDR2 YYEKEE (reference sequence). The length of the CDR3 is 15 residues. Trimming took 1 base from V and 7 from J, leaving 15 bases between them. CDR3: CASSLRGAFKNEQFF. DNA for the CDR3: TGTGCCAGCAGCTTGAGGGGGGCCTTTAAGAATGAGCAGTTCTTC.

This chain joins TRBV7-9 and TRBJ2-7, with a possible D match to TRBD1 (6 bases). V dropped 6 bases and J dropped 3 bases, with 18 bases sitting between them. This CDR3 contains 15 residues. Germline CDR1 reads SEHNR; CDR2 reads FQNEAQ (reference sequence). Written as DNA, the CDR3 is TGTGCCAGCAGTCCCGACAGGTTTTTGGTCTACGAGCAGTACTTC. Encoded protein: CASSPDRFLVYEQYF.

This clonotype has ten or more counts. The chain is built from TRBV13 and TRBJ2-7, with 11 bases lining up with TRBD2. V was clipped by 5 bases and J by 4 bases; unmatched bases: 13. Germline CDR1 and CDR2: PRHDT and FYEKMQ (reference sequence). The CDR3 length is 17 residues. The CDR3 loop reads CASSTYTTRTSGYEQYF. CDR3 sequence (DNA): TGTGCCAGCAGCACCTATACTACCCGGACTAGCGGGTACGAGCAGTACTTC.

The rearrangement joins TRBV2 to TRBJ2-1, with D unresolved. Trimming left V 6 bases short and J 5 bases short, with 14 bases between. CDR3 length: 14 amino acids. Germline V gene sequence: CDR1 SNHLY, CDR2 FYNNEI. CDR3 loop: CASSAFSADNEQFF. The CDR3 DNA reads TGTGCCAGCAGCGCTTTTTCGGCAGACAATGAGCAGTTCTTC.

This clonotype was found a few times. This rearrangement joins TRBV2 to TRBJ2-1; no clear D. Trimming took off 5 bases at V and 6 bases at J, with 8 bases between the two ends. CDR1 is SNHLY and CDR2 is FYNNEI in the germline V gene. CDR3 length: 12 residues. The CDR3 spells CASSKVVNEQFF. The CDR3 DNA reads as TGTGCCAGCAGTAAGGTTGTCAATGAGCAGTTCTTC.

V and J are TRBV15 and TRBJ1-2, with D perhaps TRBD1 (5 bases). Trimming cost V 11 bases and J 8 bases, with 18 bases left between them. The CDR3 totals 12 residues. The germline gives CDR1 LNHNV, CDR2 YYDKDF (reference sequence). The CDR3 is CAARDGAQGYTF. The DNA of the CDR3 is TGTGCCGCTAGAGACGGGGCCCAAGGCTACACCTTC.

V usage is TRBV5-4 and J usage is TRBJ2-3, with 10 positions matching TRBD2. This CDR3 comprises 17 residues. The germline CDR1 and CDR2 sequences are SGHNT and YYREEE (reference sequence). V shed 2 bases and J 4 bases; nucleotides not matched to a gene: 10. This CDR3 is CASSFARAGGRPDTQYF. The CDR3 nucleotides read TGTGCCAGCAGCTTTGCTAGAGCGGGAGGGAGACCAGATACGCAGTATTTT.

This clonotype has a handful of counts. The chain links TRBV7-6 to TRBJ2-1; no firm D call. V was cut by 5 bases and J by 0 bases, with 8 bases left in between. The CDR3 sequence is 14 residues long. Germline lookup yields CDR1 SGHVS and CDR2 FNYEAQ. As DNA, the CDR3 is TGTGCCAGCAGCCCAGATAACTCCTACAATGAGCAGTTCTTC. Encoded protein: CASSPDNSYNEQFF.

This clonotype was seen repeatedly, ten times or more. The chain recombines TRBV24-1 with TRBJ1-5; possibly TRBD1 for D (6 bases). The CDR3 is 16 amino acids. Germline CDR1 reads KGHDR; CDR2 reads SFDVKD. V lost 4 bases, J lost 1 base, and 13 bases lay in between. The CDR3 DNA is TGTGCCACCAGTGACCACAGGGAAGGAAGCAATCAGCCCCAGCATTTT. Protein product: CATSDHREGSNQPQHF.

This clonotype was seen a handful of times. The chain couples TRBV20-1 to TRBJ2-2, with TRBD2 as a possible D gene (5 bases). Germline CDR1 DFQATT, CDR2 SNEGSKA (reference sequence). Trimming removed 2 bases from V and 1 base from J, with 11 bases in between. This CDR3 has 15 amino acids. CDR3 residues: CSARLVGVNTGELFF. CDR3 in DNA: TGCAGTGCTAGATTGGTGGGAGTGAACACCGGGGAGCTGTTTTTT.

The V and J genes are TRBV6-5 and TRBJ1-2; tentatively, D is TRBD1 (6 bases). Deletions cut 0 bases from V and 4 bases from J, with 12 bases between. There are 15 residues in the CDR3. CDR1 is MNHEY and CDR2 is SVGAGI in the germline V gene. This CDR3 reads CASSYSQDSSYGYTF. The CDR3 region has the DNA TGTGCCAGCAGTTACTCCCAGGACAGCTCCTATGGCTACACCTTC.

This rearrangement joins TRBV30 to TRBJ2-3; TRBD1 is a possible D gene (5 bases). Per the germline V gene, CDR1 is GTSNPN and CDR2 is SVGIG (reference sequence). The CDR3 is made up of 11 amino acids. V dropped 8 bases and J dropped 3 bases, with 9 bases sitting between them. The CDR3 nucleotides read TGTGCCCGGACACAGACAGATACGCAGTATTTT. Translating it yields CARTQTDTQYF.

J is TRBJ1-1 and V is TRBV30; no clear D. The germline V and J ends were trimmed by 0 bases and 4 bases, with 9 bases remaining between them. CDR1 is GTSNPN, CDR2 SVGIG, per germline (reference sequence). The CDR3 is made up of 13 amino acids. The CDR3 protein is CAWSVAAGTEAFF. The CDR3, as DNA: TGTGCCTGGAGTGTAGCGGCGGGCACTGAAGCTTTCTTT.

In its sample, this clonotype was seen a few times. This chain links TRBV4-2 with TRBJ2-1; D might be TRBD2 (5 bases). This CDR3 spans 16 amino acids. Between the trimmed V and J ends, which lost 0 bases and 1 base, there was a span of 10 bases. Germline lookup yields CDR1 LGHNA and CDR2 YNFKEQ. CDR3 residues: CASSQDMRASYNEQFF. The CDR3 DNA follows: TGTGCCAGCAGCCAAGATATGCGGGCTTCCTACAATGAGCAGTTCTTC.

This rearrangement joins TRBV16 to TRBJ1-1; possible D gene TRBD1, 5 bases. Trimming pared 2 bases from V and 0 bases from J, leaving 13 bases between. The CDR3 has 16 residues. Germline CDR1 is KGHSY and CDR2 is FQNENV. The CDR3 here is CASSQMGQGMNTEAFF. The CDR3 nucleotides read TGTGCCAGCAGCCAAATGGGGCAGGGCATGAACACTGAAGCTTTCTTT.

The chain links TRBV7-9 to TRBJ2-1; possibly TRBD1 or TRBD2 for D (5 bases each). The V gene lost 5 bases and the J gene lost 3 bases, with 17 bases spanning the gap. CDR1 is SEHNR and CDR2 is FQNEAQ in the germline V gene (reference sequence). This CDR3 spans 16 amino acids. This chain's CDR3 is CASSPSGAGSYNEQFF. For the CDR3, the DNA is TGTGCCAGCAGCCCCTCTGGAGCAGGGAGCTACAATGAGCAGTTCTTC.

V and J are TRBV7-2 and TRBJ2-3; D call uncertain. V lost 2 bases and J 8 bases, leaving 20 bases between the germline ends. The CDR3 is 16 residues long. Germline CDR1 SGHTA, CDR2 FQGNSA. CDR3 bases: TGTGCCAGCAGCTTATCCTGGCGAGAACTTTCGAGTACGCAGTATTTT. Encoded protein: CASSLSWRELSSTQYF.

Many counts were recorded for this clonotype. This chain connects TRBV12-3 or TRBV12-4 to TRBJ1-3, with D possibly being TRBD1 (6 bases). V was pared by 6 bases and J by 2 bases, with 14 bases between. The CDR3 consists of 15 residues. The CDR3 sequence: CASRLRGGTGNTIYF. CDR3 DNA sequence: TGTGCCAGCAGACTCCGAGGGGGGACTGGAAACACCATATATTTT.

The chain carries TRBV18 and TRBJ1-1, with 8 positions matching TRBD1. J gave up 1 base and V 3 bases, and 10 bases lay outside the gene matches. The CDR3 totals 17 residues. Germline CDR1 KGHSH, CDR2 LQKENI. CDR3 residues: CASSPQGQGVGNTEAFF. The CDR3 DNA sequence: TGTGCCAGCTCACCGCAAGGACAGGGAGTAGGGAACACTGAAGCTTTCTTT.

This clonotype was observed a handful of times. The CDR3 DNA follows: TGTGCCAGCAGCTCCCGAATGGTGAGCGGAAGAGCCTACAATGAGCAGTTCTTC. This sequence encodes CASSSRMVSGRAYNEQFF. The gene calls are TRBV9 and TRBJ2-1; a possible D gene is TRBD2 (5 bases). Trimming pared 4 bases from V and 2 bases from J, leaving 22 bases between. The CDR3 length is 18 residues. Per germline, CDR1 SGDLS and CDR2 YYNGEE.